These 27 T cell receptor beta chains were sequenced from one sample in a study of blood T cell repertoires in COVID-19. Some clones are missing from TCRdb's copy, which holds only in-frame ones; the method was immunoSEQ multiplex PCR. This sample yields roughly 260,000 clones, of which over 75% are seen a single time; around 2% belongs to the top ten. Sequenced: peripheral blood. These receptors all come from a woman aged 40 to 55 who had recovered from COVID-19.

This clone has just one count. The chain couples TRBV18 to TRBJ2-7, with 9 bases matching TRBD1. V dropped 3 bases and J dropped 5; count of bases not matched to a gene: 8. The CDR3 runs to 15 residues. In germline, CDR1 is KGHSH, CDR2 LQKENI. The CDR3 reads CASSPSGTGYHEQYF. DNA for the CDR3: TGTGCCAGCTCACCCTCCGGGACAGGGTACCACGAGCAGTACTTC.

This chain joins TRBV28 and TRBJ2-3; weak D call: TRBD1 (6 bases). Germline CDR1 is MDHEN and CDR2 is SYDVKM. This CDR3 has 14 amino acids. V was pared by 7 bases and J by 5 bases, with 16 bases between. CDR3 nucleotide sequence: TGTGCCAGCACGGGGACACCGGTGGGAGATACGCAGTATTTT. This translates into CASTGTPVGDTQYF.

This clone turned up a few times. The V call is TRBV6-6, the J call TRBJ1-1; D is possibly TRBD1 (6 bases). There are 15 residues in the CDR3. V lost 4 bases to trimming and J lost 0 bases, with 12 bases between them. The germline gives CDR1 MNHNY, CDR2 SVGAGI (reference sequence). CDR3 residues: CASSSQGEVNTEAFF. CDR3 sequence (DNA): TGTGCCAGCAGTTCACAGGGTGAGGTGAACACTGAAGCTTTCTTT.

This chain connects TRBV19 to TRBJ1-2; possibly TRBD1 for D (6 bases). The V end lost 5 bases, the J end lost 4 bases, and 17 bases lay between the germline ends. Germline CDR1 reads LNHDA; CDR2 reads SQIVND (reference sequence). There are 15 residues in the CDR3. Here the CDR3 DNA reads TGTGCCAGTAGTTCGGGGGGCGGCGGTGGCTATGGCTACACCTTC. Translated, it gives CASSSGGGGGYGYTF.

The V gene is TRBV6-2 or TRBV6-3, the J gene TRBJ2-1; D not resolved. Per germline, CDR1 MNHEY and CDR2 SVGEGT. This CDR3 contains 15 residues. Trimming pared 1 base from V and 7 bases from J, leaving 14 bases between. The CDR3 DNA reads TGTGCCAGCAGTTACTTTCTTCTCCTAGAAAATGAGCAGTTCTTC. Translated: CASSYFLLLENEQFF.

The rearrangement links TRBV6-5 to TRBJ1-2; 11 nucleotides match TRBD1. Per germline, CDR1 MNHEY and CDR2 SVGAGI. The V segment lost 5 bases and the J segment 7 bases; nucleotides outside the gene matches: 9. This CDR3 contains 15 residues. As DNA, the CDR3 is TGTGCCAGCAGTCCGACGCGGACAGGGGGCGGTGGCTACACCTTC. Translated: CASSPTRTGGGGYTF.

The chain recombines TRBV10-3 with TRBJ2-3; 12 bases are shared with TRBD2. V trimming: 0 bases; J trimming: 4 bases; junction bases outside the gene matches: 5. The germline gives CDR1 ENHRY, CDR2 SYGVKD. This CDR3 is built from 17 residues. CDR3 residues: CAISESKLAGGSDTQYF. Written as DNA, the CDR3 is TGTGCCATCAGTGAGTCGAAACTAGCGGGAGGTTCAGATACGCAGTATTTT.

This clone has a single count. Written as DNA, the CDR3 is TGTGCCAGCAGCATGGGACAGGGTAACTATGGCTACACCTTC. Translating gives CASSMGQGNYGYTF. V is TRBV2 and J is TRBJ1-2; 9 bases line up with TRBD1. This CDR3 has 14 amino acids. V shed 6 bases, J shed 1 base, and the junction held 3 bases outside the gene matches. Germline V gene lookup returns CDR1 SNHLY and CDR2 FYNNEI. Full variable domain (rest looked up from reference TRBV2 and TRBJ1-2): EPEVTQTPSHQVTQMGQEVILRCVPISNHLYFYWYRQILGQKVEFLVSFYNNEISEKSEIFDDQFSVERPDGSNFTLKIRSTKLEDSAMYFCASSMGQGNYGYTFGSGTRLTVV.

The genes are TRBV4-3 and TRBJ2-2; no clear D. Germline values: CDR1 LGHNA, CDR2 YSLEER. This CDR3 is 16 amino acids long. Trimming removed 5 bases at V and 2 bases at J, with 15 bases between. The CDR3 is CASSGEVGFNTGELFF. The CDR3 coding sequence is TGCGCCAGCAGCGGAGAGGTCGGCTTTAACACCGGGGAGCTGTTTTTT.

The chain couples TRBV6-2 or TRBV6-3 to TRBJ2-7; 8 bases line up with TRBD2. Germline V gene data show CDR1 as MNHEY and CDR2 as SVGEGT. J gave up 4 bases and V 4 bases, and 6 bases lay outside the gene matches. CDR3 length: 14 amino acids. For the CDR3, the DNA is TGTGCCAGCAGTTTTGGGCTAGCGGGTTACGAGCAGTACTTC. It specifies CASSFGLAGYEQYF.

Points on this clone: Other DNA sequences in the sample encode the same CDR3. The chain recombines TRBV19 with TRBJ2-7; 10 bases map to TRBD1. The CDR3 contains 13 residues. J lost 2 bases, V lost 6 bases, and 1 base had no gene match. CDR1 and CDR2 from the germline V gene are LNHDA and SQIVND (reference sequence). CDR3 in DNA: TGTGCCAGTAGGGACAGGGGGACCTACGAGCAGTACTTC. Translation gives CASRDRGTYEQYF.

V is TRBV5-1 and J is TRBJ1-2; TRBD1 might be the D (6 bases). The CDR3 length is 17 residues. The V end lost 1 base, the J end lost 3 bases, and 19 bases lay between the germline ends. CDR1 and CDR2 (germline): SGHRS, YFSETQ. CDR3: CASSLQTGARGDYGYTF. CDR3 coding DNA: TGCGCCAGCAGCTTGCAGACAGGAGCTAGGGGAGACTATGGCTACACCTTC.

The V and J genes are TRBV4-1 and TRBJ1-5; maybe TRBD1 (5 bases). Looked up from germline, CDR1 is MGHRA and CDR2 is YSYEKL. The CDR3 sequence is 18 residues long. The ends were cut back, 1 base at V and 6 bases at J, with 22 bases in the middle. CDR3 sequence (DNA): TGCGCCAGCAGCCAAGGGGTCTTTTACAAGGGAAGGGGTCAGCCCCAGCATTTT. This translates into CASSQGVFYKGRGQPQHF.

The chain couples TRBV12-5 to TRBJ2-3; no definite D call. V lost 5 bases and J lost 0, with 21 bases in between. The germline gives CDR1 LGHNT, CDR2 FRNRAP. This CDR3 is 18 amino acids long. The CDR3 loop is CASGVYPPLKPSTDTQYF. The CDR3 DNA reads TGTGCTAGTGGTGTATACCCCCCCCTAAAACCTAGCACAGATACGCAGTATTTT.

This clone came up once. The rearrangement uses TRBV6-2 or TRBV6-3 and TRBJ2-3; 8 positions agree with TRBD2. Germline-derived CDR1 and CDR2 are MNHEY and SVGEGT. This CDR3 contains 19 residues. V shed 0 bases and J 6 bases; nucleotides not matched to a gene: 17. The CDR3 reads CASSYSSRRGGLPSDTQYF. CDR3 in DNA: TGTGCCAGCAGTTACTCGAGTCGTCGGGGGGGGCTACCTTCGGATACGCAGTATTTT.

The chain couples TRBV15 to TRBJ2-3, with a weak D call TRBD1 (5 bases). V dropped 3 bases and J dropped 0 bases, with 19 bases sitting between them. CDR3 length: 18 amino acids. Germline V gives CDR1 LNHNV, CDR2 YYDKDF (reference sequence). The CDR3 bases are TGTGCCACCAGCAGCGGGCAGAAGGGGCCGGCGAGCACAGATACGCAGTATTTT. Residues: CATSSGQKGPASTDTQYF.

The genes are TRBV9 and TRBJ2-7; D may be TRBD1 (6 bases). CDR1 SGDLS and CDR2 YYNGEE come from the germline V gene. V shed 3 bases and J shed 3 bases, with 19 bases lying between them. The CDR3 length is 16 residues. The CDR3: CASSGRGSGSLYEQYF. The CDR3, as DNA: TGTGCCAGCAGCGGCAGGGGATCGGGCTCTCTCTACGAGCAGTACTTC.

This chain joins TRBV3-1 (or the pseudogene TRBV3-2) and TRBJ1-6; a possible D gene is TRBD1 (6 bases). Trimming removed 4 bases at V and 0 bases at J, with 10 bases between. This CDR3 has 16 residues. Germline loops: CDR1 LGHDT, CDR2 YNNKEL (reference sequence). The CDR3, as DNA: TGTGCCAGCAGCCCGACAGGTAGCTCCTATAATTCACCCCTCCACTTT. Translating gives CASSPTGSSYNSPLHF.

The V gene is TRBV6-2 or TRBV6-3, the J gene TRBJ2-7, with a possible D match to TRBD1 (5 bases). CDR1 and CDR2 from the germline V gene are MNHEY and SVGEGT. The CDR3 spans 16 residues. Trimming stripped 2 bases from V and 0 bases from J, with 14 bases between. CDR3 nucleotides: TGTGCCAGCAGTTACGGATTAACAGGATTCTCCTACGAGCAGTACTTC. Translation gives CASSYGLTGFSYEQYF.

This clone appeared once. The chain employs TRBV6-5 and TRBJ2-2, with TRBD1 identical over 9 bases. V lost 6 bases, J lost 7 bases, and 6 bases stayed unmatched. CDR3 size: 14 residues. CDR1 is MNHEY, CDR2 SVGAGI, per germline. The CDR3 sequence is CASSERQGVGELFF. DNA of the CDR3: TGTGCCAGCAGCGAGAGACAGGGGGTCGGGGAGCTGTTTTTT.

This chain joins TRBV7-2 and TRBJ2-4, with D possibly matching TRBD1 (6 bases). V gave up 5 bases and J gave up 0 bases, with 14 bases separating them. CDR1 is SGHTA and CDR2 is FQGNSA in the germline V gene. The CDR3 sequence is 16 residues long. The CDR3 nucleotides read TGTGCCAGCAGCCTGACGGACAGTTTAGCCAAAAACATTCAGTACTTC. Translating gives CASSLTDSLAKNIQYF.

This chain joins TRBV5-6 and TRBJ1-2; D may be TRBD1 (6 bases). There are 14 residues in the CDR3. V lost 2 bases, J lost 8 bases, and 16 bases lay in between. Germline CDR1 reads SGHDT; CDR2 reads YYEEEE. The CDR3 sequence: CASSFPQQGGGYTF. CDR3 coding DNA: TGTGCCAGCAGCTTCCCCCAACAGGGAGGGGGCTACACCTTC.

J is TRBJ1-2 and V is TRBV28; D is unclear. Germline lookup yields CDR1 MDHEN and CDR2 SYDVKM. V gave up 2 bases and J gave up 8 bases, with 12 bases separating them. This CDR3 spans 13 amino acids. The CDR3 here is CASSLLRDHGYTF. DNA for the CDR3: TGTGCCAGCAGTTTACTGAGGGATCACGGCTACACCTTC.

This CDR3 reads CASSHGGVGDGNTIYF. For the CDR3, the DNA is TGCGCCAGCAGCCATGGGGGGGTAGGAGACGGAAACACCATATATTTT. The rearrangement uses TRBV5-1 and TRBJ1-3; tentatively, D is TRBD1 (5 bases). Trimming shortened V by 4 bases and J by 4 bases, and 18 bases separated the two germline ends. Germline V gene sequence: CDR1 SGHRS, CDR2 YFSETQ. The CDR3 loop spans 16 amino acids.

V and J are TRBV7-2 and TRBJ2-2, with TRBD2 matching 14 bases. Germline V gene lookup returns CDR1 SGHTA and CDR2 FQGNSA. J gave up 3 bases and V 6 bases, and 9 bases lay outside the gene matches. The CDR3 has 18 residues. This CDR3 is CASSTGLAGVRYTGELFF. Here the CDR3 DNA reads TGTGCCAGCAGTACGGGACTAGCGGGAGTGAGGTACACCGGGGAGCTGTTTTTT. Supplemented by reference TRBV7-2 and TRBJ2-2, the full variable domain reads GAGVSQSPSNKVTEKGKDVELRCDPISGHTALYWYRQSLGQGLEFLIYFQGNSAPDKSGLPSDRFSAERTGGSVSTLTIQRTQQEDSAVYLCASSTGLAGVRYTGELFFGEGSRLTVL.

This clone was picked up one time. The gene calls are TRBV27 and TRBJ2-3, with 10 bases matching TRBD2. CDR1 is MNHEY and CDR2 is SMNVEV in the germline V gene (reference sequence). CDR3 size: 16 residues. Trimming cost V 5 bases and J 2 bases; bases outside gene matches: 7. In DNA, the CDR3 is TGTGCCAGCAGTCCCTGGACTAGCGGAAACACAGATACGCAGTATTTT. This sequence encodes CASSPWTSGNTDTQYF.

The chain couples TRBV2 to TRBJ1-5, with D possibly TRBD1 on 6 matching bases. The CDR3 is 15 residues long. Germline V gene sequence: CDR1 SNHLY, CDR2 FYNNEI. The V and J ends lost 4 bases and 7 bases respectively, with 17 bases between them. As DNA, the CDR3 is TGTGCCAGCAGTGGATACAGGGAAGGGAAACAGCCCCAGCATTTT. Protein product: CASSGYREGKQPQHF.